This T cell receptor (beta chain) appears in the sequencing data of a study of identical twins. MiXCR, applied by TCRdb to the 5' RACE reads, yields one record per CDR3 protein. The data contain approximately 680,000 distinct CDR3 sequences, less than 9% of them singletons. This clonotype was detected a few times. The CDR3 has 16 amino acids. V lost 5 bases, J lost 0 bases, and 6 bases stayed unmatched. The sample was also linked to a second study, of yellow fever vaccine responses in identical twins.

The sample comprised PBMCs. The J gene is TRBJ2-4, the V gene TRBV12-3 or TRBV12-4; 8 bases are shared with TRBD1. The source is a woman between 18 and 29 years old in good health. The CDR3 sequence: CASSHGQGKAKNIQYF. Written as DNA, the CDR3 is TGTGCCAGCAGTCACGGACAGGGTAAAGCCAAAAACATTCAGTACTTC.